The clone carrying this T cell receptor (beta chain) has a count of ten or more. What it binds is not known. CDR3 length: 10 amino acids. CDR1 SQVTM and CDR2 ANQGSEA come from the germline V gene. This entry is derived from a study of CD8 T cells in ankylosing spondylitis. Generation of TCR beta libraries employed quantitative 5'-RACE incorporating molecular barcodes. TCRdb processed the 5' RACE reads anew with MiXCR; each CDR3 protein has one entry. The sample has a few hundred thousand distinct CDR3 sequences, 20% to 25% seen once; the top ten hold about a sixth. The study, taken as a whole, reports: A motif in TCR beta, a set of 8 or 9 highly homologous variants, appeared characteristic of ankylosing spondylitis blood. Before this, some motif variants had been reported in reactive arthritis synovial fluid and blood. Within matched ankylosing spondylitis synovial fluid, disease-linked clones were reportedly significantly enriched.

The receptor's source is a male donor with ankylosing spondylitis. Sequenced input: blood, either unsorted or a sorted T cell fraction (not recorded which). V and J are TRBV29-1 and TRBJ2-1; D call uncertain. The CDR3 loop reads CSVGYNEQFF. CDR3 bases: TGCAGTGTGGGATACAATGAGCAGTTCTTC.